The source of this T cell receptor (beta chain) is a study of shared clonotypes between healthy human individuals. Per the germline V gene, CDR1 is MRHNA and CDR2 is SNTAGT. The trim removed 4 bases at V and 8 bases at J, leaving 5 bases unmatched. The length of the CDR3 is 14 residues. TCRdb's copy holds only in-frame clones and misses some; the assay was immunoSEQ multiplex PCR. The sample lists millions of clones; 90% to 95% were seen once. The V call is TRBV6-4, the J call TRBJ1-6, with 7 bases identical to TRBD1. Sequencing was carried out using naive CD4+ T cells sorted from blood. Subset meaning: CD45RA+ positively selected. This TCR was sampled from a man younger than 35 in good health. CDR3 nucleotides: TGTGCCAGCAGTGTCCGACAGGGAGATTCACCCCTCCACTTT. Protein sequence: CASSVRQGDSPLHF.